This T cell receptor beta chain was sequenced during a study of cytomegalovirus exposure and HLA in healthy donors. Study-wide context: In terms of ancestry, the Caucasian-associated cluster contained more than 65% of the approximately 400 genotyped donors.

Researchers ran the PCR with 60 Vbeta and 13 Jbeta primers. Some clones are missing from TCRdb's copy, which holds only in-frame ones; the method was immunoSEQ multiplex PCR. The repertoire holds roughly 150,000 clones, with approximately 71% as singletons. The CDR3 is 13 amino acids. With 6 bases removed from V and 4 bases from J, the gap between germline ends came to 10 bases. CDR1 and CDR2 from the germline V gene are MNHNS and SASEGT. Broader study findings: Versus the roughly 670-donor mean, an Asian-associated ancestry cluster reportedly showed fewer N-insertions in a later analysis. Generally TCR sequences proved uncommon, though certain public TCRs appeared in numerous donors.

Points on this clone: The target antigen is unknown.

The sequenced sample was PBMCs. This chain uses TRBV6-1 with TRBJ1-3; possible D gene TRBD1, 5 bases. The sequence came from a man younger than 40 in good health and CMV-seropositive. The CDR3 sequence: CASRAGPGNTIYF. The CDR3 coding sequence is TGTGCCAGCAGGGCGGGGCCCGGAAACACCATATATTTT.